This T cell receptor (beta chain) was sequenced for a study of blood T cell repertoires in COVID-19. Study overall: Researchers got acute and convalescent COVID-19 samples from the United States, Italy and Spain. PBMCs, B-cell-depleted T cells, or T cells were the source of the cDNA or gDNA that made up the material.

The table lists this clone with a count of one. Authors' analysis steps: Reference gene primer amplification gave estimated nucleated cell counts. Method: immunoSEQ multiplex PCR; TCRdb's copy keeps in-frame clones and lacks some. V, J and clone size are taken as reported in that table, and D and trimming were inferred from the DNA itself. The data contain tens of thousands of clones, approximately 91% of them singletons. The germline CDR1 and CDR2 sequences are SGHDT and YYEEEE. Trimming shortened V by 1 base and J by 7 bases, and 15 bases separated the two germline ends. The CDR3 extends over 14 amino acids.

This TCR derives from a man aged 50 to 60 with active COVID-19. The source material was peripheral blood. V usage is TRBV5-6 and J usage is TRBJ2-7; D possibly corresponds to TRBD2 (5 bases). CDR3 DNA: TGTGCCAGCAGCTTGTTTGGAGTGCCGGGGGAGCAGTACTTC. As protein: CASSLFGVPGEQYF.